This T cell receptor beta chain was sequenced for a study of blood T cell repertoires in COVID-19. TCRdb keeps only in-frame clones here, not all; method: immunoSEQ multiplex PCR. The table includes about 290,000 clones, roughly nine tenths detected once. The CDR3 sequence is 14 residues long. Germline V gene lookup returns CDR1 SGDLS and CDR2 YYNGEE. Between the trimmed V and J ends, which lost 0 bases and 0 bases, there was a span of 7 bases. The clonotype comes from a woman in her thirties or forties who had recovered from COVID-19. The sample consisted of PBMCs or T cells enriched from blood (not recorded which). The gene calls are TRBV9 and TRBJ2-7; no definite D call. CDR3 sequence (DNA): TGTGCCAGCAGCGTAGGCCCAGTCTCCTACGAGCAGTACTTC. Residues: CASSVGPVSYEQYF.